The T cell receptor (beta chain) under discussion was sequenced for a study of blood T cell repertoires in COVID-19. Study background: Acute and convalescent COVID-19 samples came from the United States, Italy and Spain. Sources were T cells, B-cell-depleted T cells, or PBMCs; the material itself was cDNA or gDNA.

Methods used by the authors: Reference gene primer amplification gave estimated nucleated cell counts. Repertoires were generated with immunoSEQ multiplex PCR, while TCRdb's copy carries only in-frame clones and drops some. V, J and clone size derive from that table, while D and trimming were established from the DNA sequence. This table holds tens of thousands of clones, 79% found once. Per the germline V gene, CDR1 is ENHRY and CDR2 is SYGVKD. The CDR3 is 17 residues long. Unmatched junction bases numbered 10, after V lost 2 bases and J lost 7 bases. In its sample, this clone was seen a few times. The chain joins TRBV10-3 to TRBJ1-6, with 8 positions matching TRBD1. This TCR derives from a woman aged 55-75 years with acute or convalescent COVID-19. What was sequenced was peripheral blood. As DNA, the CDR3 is TGTGCCATCAGTGAGCTCAGGGGGCGCGAGAAAAATTCACCCCTCCACTTT. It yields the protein CAISELRGREKNSPLHF.